This is a list of T cell receptor beta chains from one sample in a study of identical twins. One entry per CDR3 protein, called by TCRdb with MiXCR from the 5' RACE reads. The table lists around 1.7 million distinct CDR3 sequences, about 32% of them singletons, with about 0.3% in the top ten. The sequenced sample consisted of cord blood. These receptor sequences come from a newborn girl in good health. CDR3s include the opening cysteine and the closing phenylalanine or tryptophan. Fields, in order: clone size, J gene, V gene, D gene, CDR3 protein, CDR3 DNA. D genes are given only for firm matches. Expanded clones get a size class; other rows say once, few or many, or leave the size out.

>few|TRBJ2-3|TRBV6-1|TRBD2
CASGRGGATDTQYF
TGTGCCAGCGGTCGCGGGGGGGCCACAGATACGCAGTATTTT
>many|TRBJ1-2|TRBV12-3/TRBV12-4|TRBD1
CASSPGQGDYGYTF
TGTGCCAGCAGCCCGGGACAGGGGGACTATGGCTACACCTTC
>few|TRBJ1-5|TRBV21-1|NA
CASSKDRGQPGPGYSNQPQHF
TGTGCCAGCAGCAAAGACCGAGGACAGCCGGGGCCGGGTTATAGCAATCAGCCCCAGCATTTT
>NA|TRBJ2-2|TRBV29-1|NA
CSYSHGTNGGELFF
TGCAGCTATTCACACGGTACCAATGGCGGGGAGCTGTTTTTT
>few|TRBJ2-3|TRBV29-1|NA
CSVARMDRTDTQYF
TGCAGCGTTGCCCGGATGGATAGGACAGATACGCAGTATTTT
>NA|TRBJ1-2|TRBV20-1|NA
CSAPPGQLVYGYTF
TGCAGTGCTCCTCCGGGGCAGTTAGTCTATGGCTACACCTTC
>NA|TRBJ2-3|TRBV12-3/TRBV12-4|NA
CASSFQTGVNADTQYF
TGTGCCAGCAGTTTCCAGACAGGCGTTAACGCAGATACGCAGTATTTT
>NA|TRBJ2-3|TRBV28|TRBD2
CASSFGGSRTDTQYF
TGTGCCAGCAGTTTTGGCGGGAGCCGCACAGATACGCAGTATTTT
>few|TRBJ2-7|TRBV5-1|TRBD2
CASDRTSGGYEQYF
TGCGCCAGCGATAGAACTAGCGGGGGCTACGAGCAGTACTTC
>NA|TRBJ2-1|TRBV7-2|NA
CASSTRLDYNEQFF
TGTGCCAGCAGCACGCGACTGGACTACAATGAGCAGTTCTTC
>NA|TRBJ2-7|TRBV7-9|NA
CASTEAYEQYF
TGTGCCAGCACCGAAGCCTACGAGCAGTACTTC
>NA|TRBJ1-5|TRBV12-3/TRBV12-4|NA
CASRPQEGNQPQHF
TGTGCCAGCCGGCCCCAAGAGGGCAATCAGCCCCAGCATTTT
>NA|TRBJ2-4|TRBV7-2|NA
CASSLGTLIAKNIQYF
TGTGCCAGCAGCTTAGGGACACTCATAGCCAAAAACATTCAGTACTTC
>NA|TRBJ2-2|TRBV24-1|NA
CATNRETTGELFF
TGTGCCACAAACAGGGAAACCACCGGGGAGCTGTTTTTT
>NA|TRBJ1-2|TRBV4-2|NA
CASSLTTPAYGYTF
TGTGCCAGCAGCCTGACAACTCCAGCCTATGGCTACACCTTC
>NA|TRBJ2-1|TRBV11-2|NA
CASSLHFVQRSSYNEQFF
TGTGCCAGCAGCTTACATTTCGTCCAGCGGAGCTCCTACAATGAGCAGTTCTTC
>NA|TRBJ2-7|TRBV21-1|NA
CANSHYRDGGYEQYF
TGTGCCAACAGCCACTACCGGGACGGAGGCTACGAGCAGTACTTC
>NA|TRBJ1-2|TRBV10-3|NA
CAISESILGAGYGYTF
TGTGCCATCAGTGAGTCCATCCTTGGGGCTGGGTATGGCTACACCTTC
>NA|TRBJ2-1|TRBV20-1|TRBD2
CRGLADSYNEQFF
TGCAGGGGACTAGCGGACTCCTACAATGAGCAGTTCTTC
>few|TRBJ2-7|TRBV3-1|TRBD2
CASSQTSGSHEQYF
TGTGCCAGCAGCCAGACTAGCGGGAGCCACGAGCAGTACTTC
>NA|TRBJ1-4|TRBV12-3/TRBV12-4|NA
CASSLGGAVGKLFF
TGTGCCAGCAGTTTAGGGGGGGCAGTCGGGAAACTGTTTTTT
>few|TRBJ2-3|TRBV2|NA
CASSEAHGTVAARVTDTQYF
TGTGCCAGCAGTGAAGCGCATGGTACGGTTGCGGCGAGGGTCACAGATACGCAGTATTTT
>many|TRBJ2-7|TRBV27|NA
CASSLGGATYEQYF
TGTGCCAGCAGTTTAGGTGGGGCCACCTACGAGCAGTACTTC
>few|TRBJ2-1|TRBV28|TRBD2
CASSRTSGSLSEQFF
TGTGCCAGCAGTCGGACTAGCGGGAGTCTTAGTGAGCAGTTCTTC
>NA|TRBJ2-3|TRBV9|TRBD2
CASSVRGRASGGTQYF
TGTGCCAGCAGCGTACGCGGGAGGGCCTCAGGGGGTACGCAGTATTTT
>once|TRBJ2-4|TRBV4-1|TRBD1
CASSQEDVRDREKNIQYF
TGCGCCAGCAGCCAAGAGGATGTCCGGGACAGGGAAAAAAACATTCAGTACTTC
>NA|TRBJ2-5|TRBV6-8|NA
CASSYSTTGGNGEQYF
TGTGCCAGCAGTTACTCGACCACAGGCGGGAACGGGGAGCAGTACTTC
>NA|TRBJ2-7|TRBV6-5|TRBD2
CASSFLGGCEQYF
TGTGCCAGCAGTTTCCTGGGAGGGTGCGAGCAGTACTTC
>NA|TRBJ1-4|TRBV12-3/TRBV12-4|NA
CASSSVTGGGAANEKLFF
TGTGCCAGCAGTTCCGTGACAGGTGGGGGGGCAGCTAATGAAAAACTGTTTTTT
>few|TRBJ1-4|TRBV12-3/TRBV12-4|NA
CASSPRIIGEKLFF
TGTGCCAGCAGTCCCCGGATCATCGGGGAAAAACTGTTTTTT
>NA|TRBJ2-1|TRBV5-4|TRBD2
CASSLVFSGSENEQFF
TGTGCCAGCAGCTTGGTATTTAGCGGGAGTGAGAATGAGCAGTTCTTC
>NA|TRBJ2-3|TRBV4-1|TRBD2
CASSRRGSGGSTDTQYF
TGCGCCAGCAGCCGTCGGGGAAGCGGGGGAAGCACAGATACGCAGTATTTT
>few|TRBJ1-4|TRBV7-2|NA
CASSLEFSFNEKLFF
TGTGCCAGCAGCTTAGAATTCTCCTTTAATGAAAAACTGTTTTTT
>NA|TRBJ1-1|TRBV12-3/TRBV12-4|NA
CASSLPRTANTEAFF
TGTGCCAGCAGTTTACCTAGGACGGCGAACACTGAAGCTTTCTTT
>few|TRBJ1-2|TRBV5-1|TRBD1
CASSFDRGGGYTF
TGCGCCAGCAGCTTTGACAGGGGTGGCGGCTACACCTTC
>NA|TRBJ2-2|TRBV5-1|NA
CASSFGPTDLTGELFF
TGCGCCAGCAGCTTTGGGCCGACGGACCTTACCGGGGAGCTGTTTTTT
>NA|TRBJ2-3|TRBV5-1|NA
CASSWGDRKEDTQYF
TGCGCCAGCAGCTGGGGGGACAGAAAAGAGGATACGCAGTATTTT
>NA|TRBJ2-7|TRBV11-2|TRBD1
CASSTRDSSYNEQYF
TGTGCCAGCAGCACCCGGGACAGCTCCTACAATGAGCAGTACTTC
>NA|TRBJ1-2|TRBV4-2|TRBD1
CVSSQGQGPYGYTF
TGTGTCAGCAGCCAAGGACAGGGGCCCTATGGCTACACCTTC
>NA|TRBJ2-5|TRBV27|NA
CASSLSWRLQETQYF
TGTGCCAGCAGTTTATCGTGGCGGCTCCAAGAGACCCAGTACTTC
>NA|TRBJ1-3|TRBV7-2|NA
CASSPPNSPSGNTIYF
TGTGCCAGCAGCCCCCCTAACAGCCCCTCTGGAAACACCATATATTTT
>NA|TRBJ2-1|TRBV20-1|TRBD2
CSARGLERYNEQFF
TGCAGTGCTAGGGGACTAGAGCGGTACAATGAGCAGTTCTTC
>NA|TRBJ2-5|TRBV20-1|TRBD2
CSAPSTSGRANEQYF
TGCAGTGCCCCTTCTACTAGCGGGAGGGCCAATGAGCAGTACTTC
>few|TRBJ1-5|TRBV7-2|TRBD1
CASSFGTVGNQPQHF
TGTGCCAGCAGCTTCGGGACAGTCGGTAATCAGCCCCAGCATTTT
>NA|TRBJ1-1|TRBV7-8|NA
CASSSRAAEAFF
TGTGCCAGCAGTTCCCGGGCGGCTGAAGCTTTCTTT
>few|TRBJ2-5|TRBV7-2|TRBD1
CASSYRGVETQYF
TGTGCCAGCAGCTACAGGGGTGTGGAGACCCAGTACTTC
>NA|TRBJ2-3|TRBV7-2|NA
CASSLAQASTDTQYF
TGTGCCAGCAGCTTAGCCCAGGCTAGCACAGATACGCAGTATTTT
>NA|TRBJ2-7|TRBV6-5|TRBD2
CASSKRGLAGGQQYF
TGTGCCAGCAGTAAGAGGGGACTAGCGGGAGGACAGCAGTACTTC
>few|TRBJ2-3|TRBV7-9|TRBD2
CASSGGLAGVSDTQYF
TGTGCCAGCAGCGGAGGACTAGCGGGAGTGTCAGATACGCAGTATTTT
>few|TRBJ1-5|TRBV3-1|NA
CASRGLYDQPQHF
TGTGCCAGCAGGGGACTTTACGATCAGCCCCAGCATTTT
>NA|TRBJ1-1|TRBV10-3|NA
CAIRGSREYTEAFF
TGTGCCATCAGGGGGTCCAGGGAATACACTGAAGCTTTCTTT
>NA|TRBJ2-3|TRBV25-1|TRBD2
CASGESASSGHTDTQYF
TGTGCCAGTGGTGAATCCGCTTCTAGCGGACACACAGATACGCAGTATTTT
>many|TRBJ2-7|TRBV6-6|NA
CASSRYTYSYEQYF
TGTGCCAGCAGTCGCTACACGTACTCCTACGAGCAGTACTTC
>NA|TRBJ2-7|TRBV20-1|TRBD2
CSARKREVHPREQYF
TGCAGTGCTAGAAAGCGGGAGGTCCACCCTAGGGAGCAGTACTTC
>few|TRBJ1-4|TRBV29-1|TRBD1
CSVGLQGNEKLFF
TGCAGCGTTGGGTTACAGGGGAATGAAAAACTGTTTTTT
>few|TRBJ2-2|TRBV20-1|TRBD2
CSARDTSGTSSTPGGELFF
TGCAGTGCTAGAGACACTAGCGGGACATCAAGCACCCCCGGCGGGGAGCTGTTTTTT
>NA|TRBJ1-1|TRBV29-1|TRBD1
CSALRTGRSTEAFF
TGCAGCGCCCTTCGGACAGGGAGGAGCACTGAAGCTTTCTTT